This is a list of T cell receptor beta chains from one sample in a study of OX40 agonist ivuxolimab in advanced cancers. Assay: immunoSEQ multiplex PCR; the TCRdb copy retains only in-frame clones and omits some. The data show 15,000 or so clones, with 65% to 80% seen just once and 32% held by the top ten. The sequenced sample was CD4+ or CD8+ T cells sorted from blood, obtained in a trial of the OX40 agonist ivuxolimab. The receptors were sampled from an adult with an advanced solid tumor such as melanoma, head and neck, liver or kidney cancer. The CDR3 runs from the conserved cysteine through the conserved F or W. Each record gives: D gene, J gene, V gene, clone size, CDR3 DNA, CDR3 protein. A D gene is named only where the DNA matches it firmly. Size tells how often a clone was seen (once, few, many) or the class of an expanded clone, and some rows leave it out.

NA	TRBJ1-1	TRBV30	NA	TGTGCCTGGAGGATGGACGGACCCTTCGGGGAAGCTTTCTTT	CAWRMDGPFGEAFF
TRBD1	TRBJ2-7	TRBV28	medium-sized	TGTGCCAGCAGACAGGACAGGGCCAGCTCCTACGAGCAGTACTTC	CASRQDRASSYEQYF
TRBD2	TRBJ2-7	TRBV19	NA	TGTGCCAGTAGTATAGATCGTCTAGCGGGGAGTCTCCCCTTAAAGTCCTACGAGCAGTACTTC	CASSIDRLAGSLPLKSYEQYF
NA	TRBJ2-4	TRBV28	NA	TGTGCCAGCAGTCCGATCGGGACGGCTTCCTTACTAGCCAAAAACATTCAGTACTTC	CASSPIGTASLLAKNIQYF
NA	TRBJ1-2	TRBV5-4	NA	TGTGCCAGCAGCTTGGGGACCTTTCAGGGAACTAACTATGGCTACACCTTC	CASSLGTFQGTNYGYTF
NA	TRBJ2-3	TRBV19	NA	TGTGCCAGTAGATCCAAACCAGTACTGAGCACAGATACGCAGTATTTT	CASRSKPVLSTDTQYF
NA	TRBJ1-1	TRBV5-4	NA	TGTGCCAGCAGCCTACCCCTGGGCGGGAACACTGAAGCTTTCTTT	CASSLPLGGNTEAFF
TRBD2	TRBJ2-5	TRBV5-1	once	TGCGCCAGCAGCTTCTTCCGGACTAGTGACGGGGAAGTTCAAGAGACCCAGTACTTC	CASSFFRTSDGEVQETQYF
NA	TRBJ2-5	TRBV15	NA	TGTGCCACCAGCAGAGATCCTGCGATACAAGAGACCCAGTACTTC	CATSRDPAIQETQYF
TRBD1	TRBJ2-7	TRBV29-1	once	TGCAGCGTTGAGGGACAGATAGGAGAGCAGTACTTC	CSVEGQIGEQYF
NA	TRBJ2-1	TRBV11-2	once	TGTGCCAGCAGCCCAGCAGCCGCGGAACCCTACAATGAGCAGTTCTTC	CASSPAAAEPYNEQFF
NA	TRBJ2-7	TRBV11-2	NA	TGTGCCAGCAGCACAGGGTCCTACGAGCAGTACTTC	CASSTGSYEQYF
NA	TRBJ2-2	TRBV6-1	NA	TGTGCCAGCAGTGCCGCCGGATCCGGGGAGCTGTTTTTT	CASSAAGSGELFF
NA	TRBJ2-7	TRBV28	few	TGTGCCAGCAGTTCCTCGGGGATTGTCGAAGGGGCCGAGCAGTACTTC	CASSSSGIVEGAEQYF
NA	TRBJ1-1	TRBV6-1	once	TGTGCCAGCAGTGAAGGAGGCGGTCGAGCTTTCTTT	CASSEGGGRAFF
NA	TRBJ2-5	TRBV2	NA	TGTGCCAGCACTAGAATAACCCAAGAGACCCAGTACTTC	CASTRITQETQYF
NA	TRBJ2-5	TRBV6-8	NA	TGTGCCAGCAGTTTCCTAGGTGGGCAAGAGACCCAGTACTTC	CASSFLGGQETQYF
NA	TRBJ1-5	TRBV5-1	NA	TGCGCCAGCAGCTTGGTGCCAGGGGCCATGGATCATAATCAGCCCCAGCATTTT	CASSLVPGAMDHNQPQHF
NA	TRBJ2-7	TRBV19	NA	TGTGCCAGTAGTACCCTCCTTCCCGGGAGAAGATACGAGCAGTACTTC	CASSTLLPGRRYEQYF
TRBD1	TRBJ2-2	TRBV18	NA	TGTGCCAGCTCACCAGGTCAGGGGGACACCGGGGAGCTGTTTTTT	CASSPGQGDTGELFF
TRBD2	TRBJ2-2	TRBV6-5	once	TGTGCCAGCAGTTACCAAAGCGGGAGAGGTGTCGGGGAGCTGTTTTTT	CASSYQSGRGVGELFF
NA	TRBJ1-1	TRBV25-1	NA	TGTGCCAGCAGTGGGGACTTGCGGACTGAAGCTTTCTTT	CASSGDLRTEAFF
NA	TRBJ2-1	TRBV7-9	NA	TGTGCCAGCAGCGAGTACTTCAGCGCTGGCAATGAGCAGTTCTTC	CASSEYFSAGNEQFF
NA	TRBJ1-1	TRBV7-9	NA	TGTGCCAGCAGCGTACAACAGGGTCTCGACACTGAAGCTTTCTTT	CASSVQQGLDTEAFF
NA	TRBJ1-2	TRBV5-4	NA	TGTGCCAGCAGCTTGGACTCCACTCCCAACTATGGCTACACCTTC	CASSLDSTPNYGYTF
NA	TRBJ2-3	TRBV9	NA	TGTGCCAGCAGCGCCAGACTAGGGGGGGAGCCAGATACGCAGTATTTT	CASSARLGGEPDTQYF
TRBD1	TRBJ1-4	TRBV27	NA	TGTGCCAGCAGTCAAGGACAGGGGGAGACTAATGAAAAACTGTTTTTT	CASSQGQGETNEKLFF
TRBD2	TRBJ2-1	TRBV10-1	NA	TGCGCCAGCAGTGAGGGGACTAGCGTCTACAATGAGCAGTTCTTC	CASSEGTSVYNEQFF
NA	TRBJ2-2	TRBV10-1	NA	TGCGCCAGCAGTGAGTCGGAGCGACCCGGGGAGCTGTTTTTT	CASSESERPGELFF
TRBD2	TRBJ2-1	TRBV18	NA	TGTGCCAGCTCACCGCTACTAGCGGGAGGGGAGAATGAGCAGTTCTTC	CASSPLLAGGENEQFF
NA	TRBJ1-5	TRBV5-1	NA	TGCGCCAGCAGCTTGGATCCGGGGCCGGGACAGCCCCAGCATTTT	CASSLDPGPGQPQHF
NA	TRBJ2-1	TRBV28	NA	TGTGCCGGAAAGGGGGCTAGCGGACATCCATCGGGGGATGAGCAGTTCTTC	CAGKGASGHPSGDEQFF
NA	TRBJ2-5	TRBV29-1	NA	TGCAGCGGGACTATCCAAGAGACCCAGTACTTC	CSGTIQETQYF
NA	TRBJ2-5	TRBV14	NA	TGTGCCAGCAGCCAAGTCAAGGGGCCGGATGGCCAAGAGACCCAGTACTTC	CASSQVKGPDGQETQYF